A selection of T cell receptor beta chains follows, all from one sample in a study of T cells in Graves' hyperthyroidism and ophthalmopathy. TCRdb ran MiXCR on the multiplex PCR reads and lists one entry per CDR3 protein. The sample gives some 550,000 distinct CDR3 sequences, around 16% of which show up once; around 3.5% is in the top ten. Sequenced material: blood. The receptors here all came from a woman aged 40 to 49 with Graves' ophthalmopathy. Both conserved end residues are part of each CDR3. Each record gives: CDR3 protein, CDR3 DNA, J gene, V gene, D gene, clone size. D genes are given only for firm matches. The size entry is marked missing in some rows and otherwise reads once, few, many or a size class.

CASSPTSQNTGELFF TGTGCCAGCAGCCCAACCTCACAGAACACCGGGGAGCTGTTTTTT TRBJ2-2 TRBV7-9 - -
CASSKAGGWNTGELFF TGTGCCAGCAGCAAAGCGGGGGGCTGGAACACCGGGGAGCTGTTTTTT TRBJ2-2 TRBV7-2 TRBD2 many
CASSFGQTGNEQYF TGTGCCAGCAGCTTTGGGCAGACAGGGAACGAGCAGTACTTC TRBJ2-7 TRBV7-6 TRBD1 -
CASSESQAGGQETQYF TGTGCCAGCAGTGAGAGTCAAGCAGGGGGACAAGAGACCCAGTACTTC TRBJ2-5 TRBV2 TRBD1 -
CASSSWSGDNEQFF TGTGCCAGCAGCTCCTGGTCGGGGGACAATGAGCAGTTCTTC TRBJ2-1 TRBV9 - few
CASSLPQLGETQYF TGTGCCAGCAGCCTACCCCAGTTGGGGGAGACCCAGTACTTC TRBJ2-5 TRBV28 - few
CASSMRTNYNEQFF TGCGCCAGCAGTATGCGGACCAACTACAATGAGCAGTTCTTC TRBJ2-1 TRBV10-2 - -
CASSPTRGGGTNSPLHF TGTGCCAGCAGCCCTACTCGGGGAGGAGGGACTAATTCACCCCTCCACTTT TRBJ1-6 TRBV2 - few
CSVERGSGYEQYF TGCAGCGTTGAGCGAGGTAGCGGATACGAGCAGTACTTC TRBJ2-7 TRBV29-1 - -
CASSQSGSYNEQFF TGTGCCAGCAGTCAATCAGGGTCCTACAATGAGCAGTTCTTC TRBJ2-1 TRBV7-3 - few
CATSTGTGYYGYTF TGTGCCACCAGCACCGGGACGGGTTATTATGGCTACACCTTC TRBJ1-2 TRBV15 - many
CASSEVPWERGYEQYF TGTGCCAGCAGTGAAGTTCCGTGGGAGCGGGGCTACGAGCAGTACTTC TRBJ2-7 TRBV6-1 TRBD2 many
CSARDPGGGGNTQYF TGCAGTGCTAGAGACCCTGGAGGGGGCGGTAATACGCAGTATTTT TRBJ2-3 TRBV20-1 - many
CASSLQGQTDTQYF TGTGCCAGCAGCTTACAGGGCCAGACAGATACGCAGTATTTT TRBJ2-3 TRBV11-2 - once
CASSLGTVPRADTQYF TGTGCCAGCAGCTTGGGGACAGTTCCCCGCGCAGATACGCAGTATTTT TRBJ2-3 TRBV11-2 TRBD1 many
CASSRPPGRSYNEQFF TGTGCCAGCAGTCGACCCCCCGGGCGCTCCTACAATGAGCAGTTCTTC TRBJ2-1 TRBV6-2/TRBV6-3 - -
CASSGLSLYQDTQYF TGTGCCAGCAGTGGACTTTCTTTGTATCAAGATACGCAGTATTTT TRBJ2-3 TRBV2 - few
CASSFGSGTGVFF - TRBJ2-1 TRBV5-1 - -
CASSPGSGDTQYF TGTGCCAGCAGCCCGGGGTCGGGGGATACGCAGTATTTT TRBJ2-3 TRBV6-2/TRBV6-3 - -
CASSYFRTDTQYF TGTGCCAGCAGTTACTTCCGCACAGATACGCAGTATTTT TRBJ2-3 TRBV6-5 - -
CASSEGGWQETQYF TGTGCCAGCAGTGAAGGAGGCTGGCAAGAGACCCAGTACTTC TRBJ2-5 TRBV2 - many
CASSPVEGNEQFF TGTGCCAGCTCACCGGTCGAGGGAAATGAGCAGTTCTTC TRBJ2-1 TRBV18 - many
CASSGGGKTYEQYF TGTGCCAGCAGTGGTGGGGGGAAAACCTACGAGCAGTACTTC TRBJ2-7 TRBV2 - -
CASSDSPVTDTQYF TGTGCCAGCAGCGATTCCCCCGTAACAGATACGCAGTATTTT TRBJ2-3 TRBV3-1 - many
CASSGQTLGSYNEQFF TGTGCCAGTAGTGGGCAAACCCTCGGCTCCTACAATGAGCAGTTCTTC TRBJ2-1 TRBV19 - few
CASSLGGRATGANVLTF TGTGCCAGCAGCTTAGGCGGGAGGGCCACTGGGGCCAACGTCCTGACTTTC TRBJ2-6 TRBV7-6 TRBD2 -
CASSYSAGQGLANYGYTF TGTGCCAGCAGTTACTCTGCGGGACAGGGGTTAGCTAACTATGGCTACACCTTC TRBJ1-2 TRBV6-5 TRBD1 -
CSARWANTGELFF TGCAGTGCTAGATGGGCGAACACCGGGGAGCTGTTTTTT TRBJ2-2 TRBV20-1 - many
CASSSTRASTEAFF TGTGCCAGCAGCTCGACCCGGGCCAGCACTGAAGCTTTCTTT TRBJ1-1 TRBV5-5 - many
CASSRRTSGSQFF TGTGCCAGCAGCCGACGAACTAGCGGGAGTCAGTTCTTC TRBJ2-1 TRBV3-1 TRBD2 many
CASRKGLQVNTEAFF TGTGCCAGCAGGAAAGGCCTACAGGTGAACACTGAAGCTTTCTTT TRBJ1-1 TRBV12-3/TRBV12-4 - many
CSARVKGQGGKLFF TGCAGTGCTAGAGTCAAGGGACAGGGGGGGAAACTGTTTTTT TRBJ1-4 TRBV20-1 TRBD1 -
CGARDSGTDTQYF TGCGGTGCTAGAGATAGCGGGACAGATACGCAGTATTTT TRBJ2-3 TRBV20-1 TRBD2 few
CASTSALAGGNEQFF TGTGCCAGCACCTCCGCACTAGCGGGAGGGAATGAGCAGTTCTTC TRBJ2-1 TRBV27 TRBD2 -
CASSLMAGGAYTEAFF TGTGCCAGCAGCTTAATGGCGGGGGGAGCTTACACTGAAGCTTTCTTT TRBJ1-1 TRBV7-3 - many
CASSEGSVSITDTQYF TGTGCCAGCAGTGAAGGAAGCGTATCGATCACAGATACGCAGTATTTT TRBJ2-3 TRBV6-1 - -
CSAPDVSAYQETQYF TGCAGTGCTCCGGACGTTTCCGCGTACCAAGAGACCCAGTACTTC TRBJ2-5 TRBV20-1 - -
CASSQRKLAVGDEQFF TGTGCCAGCAGCCAACGAAAACTAGCGGTCGGGGATGAGCAGTTCTTC TRBJ2-1 TRBV13 TRBD2 many
CAISERGIDYGYTF TGTGCCATCAGTGAGCGAGGGATTGACTATGGCTACACCTTC TRBJ1-2 TRBV10-3 - -
CSVRQSSGNTIYF TGCAGCGTTAGACAGAGCTCTGGAAACACCATATATTTT TRBJ1-3 TRBV29-1 - -
CASSKEEGQPQHF TGTGCCAGCAGTAAGGAGGAGGGTCAGCCCCAGCATTTT TRBJ1-5 TRBV6-1 - -
CASSLMPSSYEQYF TGCGCCAGCAGCTTGATGCCTTCCTCCTACGAGCAGTACTTC TRBJ2-7 TRBV5-1 - many
CASSPRTSLDNHYNEQFF TGTGCCAGCAGCCCCAGGACTAGTCTCGATAACCACTACAATGAGCAGTTCTTC TRBJ2-1 TRBV7-9 TRBD2 few
CATSDWGNQPQHF TGTGCCACCAGTGATTGGGGGAATCAGCCCCAGCATTTT TRBJ1-5 TRBV24-1 - few
CASSYSRSGGRTDTQYF TGTGCCAGCAGTTACTCCCGCTCAGGGGGCAGGACAGATACGCAGTATTTT TRBJ2-3 TRBV6-5 TRBD1 few
CAWSPLGGVKGYDNEQFF TGTGCCTGGAGTCCCCTTGGAGGGGTGAAGGGCTACGACAATGAGCAGTTCTTC TRBJ2-1 TRBV30 - -
CASTGQGGYGYTF TGTGCCAGCACCGGACAGGGGGGGTATGGCTACACCTTC TRBJ1-2 TRBV4-2 TRBD1 -
CASSPRTSGGAGEQFF TGTGCCAGCAGTCCTAGGACTAGCGGGGGGGCAGGTGAGCAGTTCTTC TRBJ2-1 TRBV12-3/TRBV12-4 TRBD2 few
CASSLNAGGAGNEQFF TGTGCCAGCAGCTTAAACGCGGGAGGGGCCGGCAATGAGCAGTTCTTC TRBJ2-1 TRBV7-3 TRBD2 many
CSARVNLRWTHQETQYF TGCAGTGCTAGAGTGAACCTCCGGTGGACGCACCAAGAGACCCAGTACTTC TRBJ2-5 TRBV20-1 - many
CASSLPSQGSYGYTF TGTGCCAGCAGTCTCCCTTCGCAGGGCAGCTATGGCTACACCTTC TRBJ1-2 TRBV28 - many
CASSPDREWTLHF TGTGCCAGCTCGCCAGACAGGGAGTGGACCCTCCACTTT TRBJ1-6 TRBV18 TRBD1 -
CASRTNGMGYTF TGTGCCAGCAGGACGAACGGCATGGGCTACACCTTC TRBJ1-2 TRBV28 - -
CASNVAGWNTEAFF TGTGCCAGCAACGTCGCAGGATGGAACACTGAAGCTTTCTTT TRBJ1-1 TRBV6-1 - many
CASSPLGLVGYTF TGTGCCAGCAGCCCCCTGGGGCTTGTTGGCTACACCTTC TRBJ1-2 TRBV5-4 - -
CASKSRSNQPQHF TGTGCCAGCAAGAGCAGGAGCAATCAGCCCCAGCATTTT TRBJ1-5 TRBV2 - many
CAWIDWDSEKLFF TGTGCCTGGATTGATTGGGACAGCGAAAAACTGTTTTTT TRBJ1-4 TRBV30 TRBD1 -
CASSIPRDRHTGELFF TGTGCCAGTAGTATCCCCCGGGACAGGCACACCGGGGAGCTGTTTTTT TRBJ2-2 TRBV19 TRBD1 few
CSANLPGGAGIQYF TGCAGTGCTAATCTCCCGGGAGGGGCAGGCATTCAGTACTTC TRBJ2-4 TRBV20-1 TRBD2 -
CASSLGGGQTANYGYTF TGCGCCAGCAGCTTAGGCGGCGGACAGACAGCTAACTATGGCTACACCTTC TRBJ1-2 TRBV5-1 - many